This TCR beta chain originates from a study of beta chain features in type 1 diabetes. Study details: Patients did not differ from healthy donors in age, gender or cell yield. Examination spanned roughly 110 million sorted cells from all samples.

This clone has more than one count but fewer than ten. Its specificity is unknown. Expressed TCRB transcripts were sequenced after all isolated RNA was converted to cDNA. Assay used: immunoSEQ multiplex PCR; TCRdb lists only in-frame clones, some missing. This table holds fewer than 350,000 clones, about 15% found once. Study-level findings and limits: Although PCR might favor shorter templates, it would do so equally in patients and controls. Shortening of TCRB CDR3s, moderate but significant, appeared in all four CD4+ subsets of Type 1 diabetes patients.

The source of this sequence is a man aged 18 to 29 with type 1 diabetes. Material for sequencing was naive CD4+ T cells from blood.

CDR3 region: CASSGGLGHTEAFF. The CDR3 DNA reads TGTGCCAGCAGTGGGGGGTTGGGCCACACTGAAGCTTTCTTT. The rearrangement joins TRBV9 to TRBJ1-1; possibly TRBD1 for D (5 bases). The germline V and J ends were trimmed by 5 bases and 3 bases, with 14 bases remaining between them. CDR3 length: 14 residues. Germline assignment: CDR1 SGDLS and CDR2 YYNGEE.